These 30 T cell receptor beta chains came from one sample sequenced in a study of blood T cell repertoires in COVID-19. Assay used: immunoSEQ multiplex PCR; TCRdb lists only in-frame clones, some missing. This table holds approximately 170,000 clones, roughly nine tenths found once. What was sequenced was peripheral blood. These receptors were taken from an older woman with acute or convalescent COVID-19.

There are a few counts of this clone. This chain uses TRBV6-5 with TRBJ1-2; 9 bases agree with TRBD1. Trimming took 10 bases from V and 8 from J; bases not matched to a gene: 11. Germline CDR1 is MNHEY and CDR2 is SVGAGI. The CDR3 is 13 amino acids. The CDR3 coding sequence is TGTGCCACCGTAGACAGGGGGGTTACAGGCTACACCTTC. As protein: CATVDRGVTGYTF.

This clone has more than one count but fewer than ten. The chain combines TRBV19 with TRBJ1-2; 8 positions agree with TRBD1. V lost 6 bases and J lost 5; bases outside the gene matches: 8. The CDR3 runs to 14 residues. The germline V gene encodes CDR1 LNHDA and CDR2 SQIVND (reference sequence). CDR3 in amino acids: CASRPGTGSYGYTF. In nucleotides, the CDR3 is TGTGCCAGTAGGCCCGGGACAGGCTCTTATGGCTACACCTTC.

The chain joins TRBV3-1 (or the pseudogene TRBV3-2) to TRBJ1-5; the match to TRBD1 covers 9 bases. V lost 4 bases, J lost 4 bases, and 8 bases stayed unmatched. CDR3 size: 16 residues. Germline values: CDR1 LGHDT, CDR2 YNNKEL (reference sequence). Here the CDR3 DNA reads TGTGCCAGCAGCCCAGGACAGGGGACGTTAAATCAGCCCCAGCATTTT. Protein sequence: CASSPGQGTLNQPQHF.

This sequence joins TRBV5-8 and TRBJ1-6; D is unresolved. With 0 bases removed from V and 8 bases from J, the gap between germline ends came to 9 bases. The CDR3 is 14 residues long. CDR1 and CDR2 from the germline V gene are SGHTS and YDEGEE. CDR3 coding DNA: TGTGCCAGCAGCTTGGAAGCGGATTATTCACCCCTCCACTTT. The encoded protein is CASSLEADYSPLHF. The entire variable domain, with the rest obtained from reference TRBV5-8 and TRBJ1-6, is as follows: EAGVTQSPTHLIKTRGQQATLRCSPISGHTSVYWYQQALGLGLQFLLWYDEGEERNRGNFPPRFSGRQFPNYSSELNVNALELEDSALYLCASSLEADYSPLHFGNGTRLTVT.

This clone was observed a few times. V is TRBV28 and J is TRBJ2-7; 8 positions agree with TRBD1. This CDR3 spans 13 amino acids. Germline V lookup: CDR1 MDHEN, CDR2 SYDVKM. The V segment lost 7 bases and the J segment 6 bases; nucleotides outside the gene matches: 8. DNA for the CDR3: TGTGCCAGCAATTCAGGGGGCCTGGGCGAGCAGTACTTC. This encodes CASNSGGLGEQYF.

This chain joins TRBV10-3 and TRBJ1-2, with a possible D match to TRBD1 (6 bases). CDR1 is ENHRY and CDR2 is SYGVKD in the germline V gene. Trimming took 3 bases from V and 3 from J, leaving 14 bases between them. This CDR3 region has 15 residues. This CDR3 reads CAISDPTGPDYGYTF. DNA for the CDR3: TGTGCCATCAGTGACCCCACAGGGCCGGACTATGGCTACACCTTC.

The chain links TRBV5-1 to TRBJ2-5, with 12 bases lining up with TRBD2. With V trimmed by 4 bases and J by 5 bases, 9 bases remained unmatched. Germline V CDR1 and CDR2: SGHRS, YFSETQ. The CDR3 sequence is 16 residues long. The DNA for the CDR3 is TGCGCCAGCAGCGGTTCCGGGACTAGCGGGCTCGAGACCCAGTACTTC. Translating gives CASSGSGTSGLETQYF. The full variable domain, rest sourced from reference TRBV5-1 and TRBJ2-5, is KAGVTQTPRYLIKTRGQQVTLSCSPISGHRSVSWYQQTPGQGLQFLFEYFSETQRNKGNFPGRFSGRQFSNSRSEMNVSTLELGDSALYLCASSGSGTSGLETQYFGPGTRLLVL.

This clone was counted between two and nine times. CDR3 protein: CAWSPTGEKLFF. For the CDR3, the DNA is TGTGCCTGGAGTCCTACAGGGGAAAAACTGTTTTTT. The chain employs TRBV30 and TRBJ1-4; tentatively, D is TRBD1 (6 bases). V was pared by 2 bases and J by 8 bases, with 9 bases between. This CDR3 spans 12 amino acids. Germline CDR1 reads GTSNPN; CDR2 reads SVGIG (reference sequence).

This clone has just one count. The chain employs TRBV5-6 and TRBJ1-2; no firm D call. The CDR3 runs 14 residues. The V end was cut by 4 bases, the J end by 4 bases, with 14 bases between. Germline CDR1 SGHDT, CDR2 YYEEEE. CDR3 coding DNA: TGTGCCAGCAGCCCCGATAAGAGGGCCTATGGCTACACCTTC. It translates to CASSPDKRAYGYTF. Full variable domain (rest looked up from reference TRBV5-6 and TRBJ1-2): DAGVTQSPTHLIKTRGQQVTLRCSPKSGHDTVSWYQQALGQGPQFIFQYYEEEERQRGNFPDRFSGHQFPNYSSELNVNALLLGDSALYLCASSPDKRAYGYTFGSGTRLTVV.

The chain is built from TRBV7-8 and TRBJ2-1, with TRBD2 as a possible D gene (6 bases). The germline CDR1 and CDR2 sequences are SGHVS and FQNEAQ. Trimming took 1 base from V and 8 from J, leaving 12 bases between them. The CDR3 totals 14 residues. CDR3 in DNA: TGTGCCAGCAGCTTAGACTCGGCGGGATATGAGCAGTTCTTC. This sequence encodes CASSLDSAGYEQFF.

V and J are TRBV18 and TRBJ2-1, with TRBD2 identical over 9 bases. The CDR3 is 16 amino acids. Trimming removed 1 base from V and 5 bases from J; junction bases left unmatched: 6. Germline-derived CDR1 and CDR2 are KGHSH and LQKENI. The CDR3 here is CASSPRWAGGDNEQFF. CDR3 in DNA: TGTGCCAGCTCACCACGGTGGGCGGGGGGGGACAATGAGCAGTTCTTC. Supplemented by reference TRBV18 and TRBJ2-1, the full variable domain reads NAGVMQNPRHLVRRRGQEARLRCSPMKGHSHVYWYRQLPEEGLKFMVYLQKENIIDESGMPKERFSAEFPKEGPSILRIQQVVRGDSAAYFCASSPRWAGGDNEQFFGPGTRLTVL.

The CDR3: CASEVPSSGANVLTF. The CDR3 nucleotides read TGCGCCAGCGAAGTGCCCAGCTCTGGGGCCAACGTCCTGACTTTC. The chain has TRBV10-1 and TRBJ2-6, with no clear D. Trimming removed 8 bases at V and 0 bases at J, with 11 bases between. From germline, CDR1 is WNHNN and CDR2 SYGVQD (reference sequence). The CDR3 covers 15 residues.

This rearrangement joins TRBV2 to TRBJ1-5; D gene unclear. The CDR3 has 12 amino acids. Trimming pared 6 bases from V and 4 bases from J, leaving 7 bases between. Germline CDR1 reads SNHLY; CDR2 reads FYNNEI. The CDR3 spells CASRQENQPQHF. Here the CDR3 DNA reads TGTGCCAGCAGGCAGGAAAATCAGCCCCAGCATTTT.

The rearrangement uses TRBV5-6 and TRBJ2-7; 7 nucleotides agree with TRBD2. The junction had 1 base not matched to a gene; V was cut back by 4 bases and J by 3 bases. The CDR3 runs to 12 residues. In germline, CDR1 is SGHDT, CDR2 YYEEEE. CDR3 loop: CASSLAVYEQYF. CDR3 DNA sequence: TGTGCCAGCAGCCTAGCGGTCTACGAGCAGTACTTC.

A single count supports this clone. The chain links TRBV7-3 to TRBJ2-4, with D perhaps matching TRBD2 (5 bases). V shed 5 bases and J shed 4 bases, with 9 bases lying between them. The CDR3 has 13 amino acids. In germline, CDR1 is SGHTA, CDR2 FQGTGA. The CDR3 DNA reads TGTGCCAGCAGCCCTACGGGAAAAAACATTCAGTACTTC. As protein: CASSPTGKNIQYF.

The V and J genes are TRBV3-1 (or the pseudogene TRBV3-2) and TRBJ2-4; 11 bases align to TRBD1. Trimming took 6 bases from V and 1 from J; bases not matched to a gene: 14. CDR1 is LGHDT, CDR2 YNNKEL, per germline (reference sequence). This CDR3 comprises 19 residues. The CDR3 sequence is CASRSAGTGGSRAKNIQYF. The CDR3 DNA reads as TGTGCCAGCAGATCAGCCGGGACAGGGGGGAGTAGGGCCAAAAACATTCAGTACTTC.

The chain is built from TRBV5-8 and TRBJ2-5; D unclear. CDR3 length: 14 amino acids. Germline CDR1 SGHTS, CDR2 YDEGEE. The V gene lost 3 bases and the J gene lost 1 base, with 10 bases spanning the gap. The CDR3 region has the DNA TGTGCCAGCAGCTCCCGCGCGATCCAAGAGACCCAGTACTTC. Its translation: CASSSRAIQETQYF. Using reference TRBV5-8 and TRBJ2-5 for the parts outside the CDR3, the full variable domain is EAGVTQSPTHLIKTRGQQATLRCSPISGHTSVYWYQQALGLGLQFLLWYDEGEERNRGNFPPRFSGRQFPNYSSELNVNALELEDSALYLCASSSRAIQETQYFGPGTRLLVL.

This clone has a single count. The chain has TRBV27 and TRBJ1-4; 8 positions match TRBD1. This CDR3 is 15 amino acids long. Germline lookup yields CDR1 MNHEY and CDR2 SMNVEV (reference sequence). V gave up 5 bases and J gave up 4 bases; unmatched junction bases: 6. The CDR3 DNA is TGTGCCAGCAGTCCCCGGACAGGGCATAATGAAAAACTGTTTTTT. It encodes CASSPRTGHNEKLFF.

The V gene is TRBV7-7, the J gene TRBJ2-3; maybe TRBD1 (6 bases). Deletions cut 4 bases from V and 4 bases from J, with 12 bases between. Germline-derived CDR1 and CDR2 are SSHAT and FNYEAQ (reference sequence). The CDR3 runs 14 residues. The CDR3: CASSYYPGADTQYF. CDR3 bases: TGTGCCAGCAGCTACTACCCAGGGGCAGATACGCAGTATTTT.

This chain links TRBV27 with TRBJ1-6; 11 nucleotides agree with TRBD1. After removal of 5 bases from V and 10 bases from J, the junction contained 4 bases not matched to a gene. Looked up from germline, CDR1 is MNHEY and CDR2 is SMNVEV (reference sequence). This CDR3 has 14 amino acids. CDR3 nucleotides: TGTGCCAGCAGTCAGGACAGGGGGCTCTCACCCCTCCACTTT. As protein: CASSQDRGLSPLHF.

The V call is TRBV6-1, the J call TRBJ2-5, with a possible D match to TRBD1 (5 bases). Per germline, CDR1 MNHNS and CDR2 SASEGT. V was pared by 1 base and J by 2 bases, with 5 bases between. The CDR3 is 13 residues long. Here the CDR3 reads CASSEGQQETQYF. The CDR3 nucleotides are TGTGCCAGCAGTGAAGGACAGCAAGAGACCCAGTACTTC.

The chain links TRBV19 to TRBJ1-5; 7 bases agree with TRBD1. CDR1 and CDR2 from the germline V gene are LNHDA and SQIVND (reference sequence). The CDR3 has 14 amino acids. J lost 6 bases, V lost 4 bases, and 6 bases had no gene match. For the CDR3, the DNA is TGTGCCAGTAGTACCGAGACAGGGTTTCAGCCCCAGCATTTT. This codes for CASSTETGFQPQHF.

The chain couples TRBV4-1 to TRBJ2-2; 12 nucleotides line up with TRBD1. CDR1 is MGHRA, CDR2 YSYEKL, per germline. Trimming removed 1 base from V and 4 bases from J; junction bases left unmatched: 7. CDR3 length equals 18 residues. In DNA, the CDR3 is TGCGCCAGCAGCCAAGCGGAGGGACAGGGGGCTTTCACCGGGGAGCTGTTTTTT. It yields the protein CASSQAEGQGAFTGELFF.

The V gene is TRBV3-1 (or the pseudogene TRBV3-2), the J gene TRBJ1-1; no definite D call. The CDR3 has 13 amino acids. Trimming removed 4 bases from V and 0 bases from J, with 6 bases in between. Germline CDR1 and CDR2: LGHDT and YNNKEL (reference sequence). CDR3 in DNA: TGTGCCAGCAGCCTTTCTATGAACACTGAAGCTTTCTTT. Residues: CASSLSMNTEAFF.

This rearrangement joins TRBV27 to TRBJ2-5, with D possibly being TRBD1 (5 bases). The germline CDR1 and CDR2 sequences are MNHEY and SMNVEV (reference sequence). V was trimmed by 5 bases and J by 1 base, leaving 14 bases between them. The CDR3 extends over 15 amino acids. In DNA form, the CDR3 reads TGTGCCAGCAGTCCCCTGGCGGACACCCAAGAGACCCAGTACTTC. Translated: CASSPLADTQETQYF.

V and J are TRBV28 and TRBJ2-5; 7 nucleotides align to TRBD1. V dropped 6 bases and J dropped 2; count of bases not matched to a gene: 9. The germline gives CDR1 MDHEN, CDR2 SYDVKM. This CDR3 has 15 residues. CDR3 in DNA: TGTGCCAGCAGCCCAGGGGGTCCTCCTCAAGAGACCCAGTACTTC. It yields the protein CASSPGGPPQETQYF.

CDR3 nucleotide sequence: TGCGCCAGCAGCCCTACTCAAAGTAACACTGAAGCTTTCTTT. This translates into CASSPTQSNTEAFF. This rearrangement joins TRBV5-1 to TRBJ1-1; D not certain. Germline V gene lookup returns CDR1 SGHRS and CDR2 YFSETQ. The CDR3 has 14 residues. V shed 4 bases and J shed 2 bases, with 12 bases lying between them. The full variable domain, rest sourced from reference TRBV5-1 and TRBJ1-1, is KAGVTQTPRYLIKTRGQQVTLSCSPISGHRSVSWYQQTPGQGLQFLFEYFSETQRNKGNFPGRFSGRQFSNSRSEMNVSTLELGDSALYLCASSPTQSNTEAFFGQGTRLTVV.

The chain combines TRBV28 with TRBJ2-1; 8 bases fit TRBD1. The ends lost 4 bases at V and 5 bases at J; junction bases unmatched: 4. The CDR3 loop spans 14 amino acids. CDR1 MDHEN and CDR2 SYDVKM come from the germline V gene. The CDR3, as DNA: TGTGCCAGCAGTTGGGGGACAGGTAACAATGAGCAGTTCTTC. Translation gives CASSWGTGNNEQFF.

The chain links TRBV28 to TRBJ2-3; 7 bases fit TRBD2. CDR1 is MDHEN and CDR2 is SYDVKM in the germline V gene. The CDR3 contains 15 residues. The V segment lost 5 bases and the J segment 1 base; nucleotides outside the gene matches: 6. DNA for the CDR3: TGTGCCAGCAGTGGCTCTAGCGGAGGCACAGATACGCAGTATTTT. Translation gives CASSGSSGGTDTQYF.

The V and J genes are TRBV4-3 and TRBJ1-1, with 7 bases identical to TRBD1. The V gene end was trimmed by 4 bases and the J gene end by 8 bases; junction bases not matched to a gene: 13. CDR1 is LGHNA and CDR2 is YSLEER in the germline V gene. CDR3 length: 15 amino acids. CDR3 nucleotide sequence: TGCGCCAGCAGCCCGAATGGACAGGCCCACCTGGAAGCTTTCTTT. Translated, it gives CASSPNGQAHLEAFF.